Listed below are T cell receptor beta chains from one sample, sequenced in a study of T-cell reconstitution after alpha-beta-depleted transplantation in children. TCRdb re-called the PCR reads with MiXCR, one entry per CDR3 protein. The table lists about 370,000 distinct CDR3 sequences, around 21% of them singletons. Sequencing was performed on PBMCs from the stem cell graft donor, taken from the stem cell graft. These receptors were collected from a human donor who donated a stem cell graft to a child with acute myeloid leukemia. Both conserved end residues are part of each CDR3. A D gene is named only where the DNA matches it firmly. Expanded clones get a size class; other rows say once, few or many, or leave the size out.

>NA|14|TRBV27|TRBJ2-7|NA
CASSPVAGPYEQYF
TGTGCCAGCAGTCCAGTCGCGGGTCCCTACGAGCAGTACTTC
>few|16|TRBV9|TRBJ2-5|TRBD2
CASSVGLASGGETQYF
TGTGCCAGCAGCGTGGGGCTGGCTAGCGGGGGAGAGACCCAGTACTTC
>few|14|TRBV7-2|TRBJ1-3|NA
CASSLGTGGNTIYF
TGTGCCAGCAGCTTAGGGACTGGAGGAAACACCATATATTTT
>few|14|TRBV6-1|TRBJ2-7|TRBD2
CASSGGTIPYEQYF
TGTGCCAGCAGTGGGGGGACTATTCCCTACGAGCAGTACTTC
>NA|13|TRBV24-1|TRBJ1-5|NA
CATSDAFSQPQHF
TGTGCCACCAGTGACGCGTTTTCGCAGCCCCAGCATTTT
>NA|15|TRBV12-3/TRBV12-4|TRBJ2-1|NA
CASSSGAGAYNEQFF
TGTGCCAGCAGTTCGGGGGCGGGCGCCTACAATGAGCAGTTCTTC
>NA|14|TRBV9|TRBJ1-3|NA
CASSVTGLENTIYF
TGTGCCAGCAGCGTCACAGGGTTGGAAAACACCATATATTTT
>many|14|TRBV20-1|TRBJ2-1|TRBD1
CSAVPGQGRDEQFF
TGCAGTGCTGTTCCGGGACAGGGCCGGGATGAGCAGTTCTTC
>many|14|TRBV2|TRBJ2-1|TRBD2
CASIPTASGTEQFF
TGTGCCAGCATCCCTACCGCTAGCGGGACCGAGCAGTTCTTC
>NA|15|TRBV20-1|TRBJ1-5|NA
CSASAGPGGNQPQHF
TGCAGTGCTAGTGCGGGTCCCGGTGGAAATCAGCCCCAGCATTTT
>many|11|TRBV29-1|TRBJ1-1|NA
CSVRGGSEAFF
TGCAGCGTGAGAGGTGGTTCTGAAGCTTTCTTT
>NA|14|TRBV27|TRBJ2-4|NA
CASSLCRAKNIQYF
TGTGCCAGCAGTTTATGCAGGGCCAAAAACATTCAGTACTTC
>NA|15|TRBV15|TRBJ2-7|NA
CATSRDPQVSYEQYF
TGTGCCACCAGCAGAGATCCACAGGTATCCTACGAGCAGTACTTC
>NA|16|TRBV24-1|TRBJ1-4|NA
CATSESSGAENEKLFF
TGTGCCACCAGTGAGTCATCAGGGGCGGAGAATGAAAAACTGTTTTTT
>few|13|TRBV5-6|TRBJ2-3|NA
CASSWERGDTQYF
TGTGCCAGCAGCTGGGAGCGAGGAGATACGCAGTATTTT
>few|15|TRBV6-2/TRBV6-3|TRBJ2-1|NA
CASSYGASSYNEQFF
TGTGCCAGCAGTTACGGTGCGAGCTCCTACAATGAGCAGTTCTTC
>NA|15|TRBV24-1|TRBJ2-1|TRBD1
CATSERQGADNEQFF
TGTGCCACCAGTGAGAGACAGGGGGCAGACAATGAGCAGTTCTTC
>NA|14|TRBV12-3/TRBV12-4|TRBJ2-7|NA
CASSLKWGSYEQYF
TGTGCCAGCAGTTTAAAATGGGGATCCTACGAGCAGTACTTC
>NA|18|TRBV28|TRBJ1-5|NA
CASSPPLKTDRSNQPQHF
TGTGCCAGCAGTCCCCCACTAAAGACAGACCGTAGCAATCAGCCCCAGCATTTT
>many|11|TRBV20-1|TRBJ2-1|NA
CSAGDLNEQFF
TGCAGTGCCGGGGACCTCAATGAGCAGTTCTTC
>few|16|TRBV28|TRBJ2-4|NA
CASSLWEGMSKNIQYF
TGTGCCAGCAGTTTATGGGAGGGAATGTCCAAAAACATTCAGTACTTC
>NA|16|TRBV28|TRBJ2-7|TRBD2
CASSPNLAGHFYEQYF
TGTGCCAGCAGTCCAAATTTAGCGGGACACTTCTACGAGCAGTACTTC
>NA|16|TRBV18|TRBJ2-7|TRBD2
CASSPLSVAGPYEQYF
TGTGCCAGCTCACCCCTATCGGTAGCGGGGCCCTACGAGCAGTACTTC
>NA|14|TRBV27|TRBJ2-7|NA
CASSLGDWTYEQYF
TGTGCCAGCAGTTTAGGGGACTGGACATACGAGCAGTACTTC
>NA|16|TRBV6-2/TRBV6-3|TRBJ2-5|NA
CASSYSSNEDQETQYF
TGTGCCAGCAGTTACTCGTCCAATGAAGACCAAGAGACCCAGTACTTC
>few|15|TRBV27|TRBJ2-7|NA
CASSLSDSHRYEQYF
TGTGCCAGCAGTTTATCGGACAGTCACCGATACGAGCAGTACTTC
>NA|14|TRBV20-1|TRBJ2-3|NA
CSARGFAVTDTQYF
TGCAGTGCCCGCGGGTTCGCGGTCACAGATACGCAGTATTTT
>once|14|TRBV7-9|TRBJ2-1|NA
CASSLSGPGDEQFF
TGTGCCAGCAGCCTTAGCGGACCGGGGGATGAGCAGTTCTTC
>many|14|TRBV29-1|TRBJ2-7|TRBD2
CSVAGLAGSYEQYF
TGCAGCGTCGCGGGACTAGCGGGCTCCTACGAGCAGTACTTC
>many|15|TRBV7-2|TRBJ2-1|TRBD2
CASSASSGSFNEQFF
TGTGCCAGCAGCGCCTCTAGCGGGAGTTTCAATGAGCAGTTCTTC
>many|17|TRBV5-1|TRBJ1-2|TRBD1
CASSPRTLDRDNYGYTF
TGCGCCAGCAGTCCGAGGACTTTAGACAGGGACAACTATGGCTACACCTTC
>few|13|TRBV4-1|TRBJ1-5|NA
CASSTGVNQPQHF
TGCGCCAGCAGCACTGGGGTGAACCAGCCCCAGCATTTT
>few|19|TRBV12-3/TRBV12-4|TRBJ2-1|TRBD2
CASSLARVGTGRGYNEQFF
TGTGCCAGCAGTTTAGCGAGAGTAGGGACCGGGAGGGGTTACAATGAGCAGTTCTTC
>NA|14|TRBV27|TRBJ1-1|TRBD1
CASRTGAENTEAFF
TGTGCCAGCCGGACAGGGGCCGAGAACACTGAAGCTTTCTTT
>few|15|TRBV19|TRBJ2-7|TRBD1
CASSWKTGRAYEQYF
TGTGCCAGTAGTTGGAAGACAGGGCGAGCCTACGAGCAGTACTTC
>NA|15|TRBV5-1|TRBJ2-3|NA
CASSLVAGVKDTQYF
TGCGCCAGCAGCTTGGTGGCAGGGGTGAAAGATACGCAGTATTTT
>few|15|TRBV7-2|TRBJ2-1|NA
CASSLGWGPYNEQFF
TGTGCCAGCAGCCTCGGATGGGGTCCCTACAATGAGCAGTTCTTC
>few|14|TRBV20-1|TRBJ2-1|TRBD2
CSAIGTRGSNEQFF
TGCAGTGCTATCGGGACTAGAGGTTCGAATGAGCAGTTCTTC
>NA|15|TRBV5-5|TRBJ2-1|TRBD1
CASSSTDRGLIEQFF
TGTGCCAGCAGTTCCACGGACAGGGGGCTCATTGAGCAGTTCTTC
>NA|15|TRBV12-3/TRBV12-4|TRBJ2-7|TRBD2
CASSSGTSGAYEQYF
TGTGCCAGCAGTTCAGGGACTAGCGGAGCTTACGAGCAGTACTTC
>many|15|TRBV7-2|TRBJ2-7|TRBD2
CASSLSSGTTYEQYF
TGTGCCAGCAGCTTATCATCCGGGACTACCTACGAGCAGTACTTC
>few|13|TRBV28|TRBJ2-1|NA
CASSFPPYNEQFF
TGTGCCAGCAGTTTCCCCCCTTACAATGAGCAGTTCTTC
>few|16|TRBV27|TRBJ2-6|NA
CASAPVVPSGANVLTF
TGTGCCAGCGCCCCCGTGGTGCCCTCTGGGGCCAACGTCCTGACTTTC
>NA|16|TRBV4-1|TRBJ2-3|TRBD2
CASSQVAGGPTDTQYF
TGCGCCAGCAGCCAAGTAGCGGGAGGGCCAACAGATACGCAGTATTTT
>NA|15|TRBV4-3|TRBJ2-2|TRBD2
CASSQGSGTTGELFF
TGCGCCAGCAGCCAAGGGAGCGGGACGACCGGGGAGCTGTTTTTT
>few|14|TRBV18|TRBJ2-5|NA
CASSPPLGEETQYF
TGTGCCAGCTCACCACCGCTGGGTGAAGAGACCCAGTACTTC
>NA|15|TRBV28|TRBJ1-2|TRBD1
CASSFISGQGYGYTF
TGTGCCAGCAGTTTTATCTCGGGACAGGGCTATGGCTACACCTTC
>few|16|TRBV7-9|TRBJ2-1|NA
CASSPPPMMGNNEQFF
TGTGCCAGCAGCCCCCCTCCTATGATGGGGAACAATGAGCAGTTCTTC
>many|13|TRBV29-1|TRBJ2-2|NA
CSVDLSYTGELFF
TGCAGCGTTGACCTCTCCTACACCGGGGAGCTGTTTTTT
>few|15|TRBV28|TRBJ1-5|TRBD1
CASSLDRVFNQPQHF
TGTGCCAGCAGTTTAGACAGGGTCTTCAATCAGCCCCAGCATTTT